Following are 6 T cell receptor beta chains from one sample sequenced in a study of blood T cell repertoires in COVID-19. Sequencing used immunoSEQ multiplex PCR; TCRdb keeps in-frame clones, though not all of them. This table holds 300,000 to 350,000 clones, 90% found once. Input material: peripheral blood. Source of these receptors: a woman between 40 and 55 years old with COVID-19, enrolled during active disease.

The V gene is TRBV9, the J gene TRBJ1-1; D is unresolved. The CDR3 consists of 13 residues. The V end was cut by 4 bases, the J end by 8 bases, with 15 bases between. Germline-derived CDR1 and CDR2 are SGDLS and YYNGEE. CDR3 protein: CASSSELWAEAFF. The DNA of the CDR3 is TGTGCCAGCAGCTCAGAATTGTGGGCCGAAGCTTTCTTT.

The gene calls are TRBV10-3 and TRBJ1-3; perhaps TRBD1 as D (6 bases). The germline CDR1 and CDR2 sequences are ENHRY and SYGVKD. The CDR3 spans 17 residues. The V and J ends lost 6 bases and 1 base respectively, with 19 bases between them. The CDR3 DNA is TGTGCCATCAGACAGGGACCTGATGGATTTTCTGGAAACACCATATATTTT. This gives the protein CAIRQGPDGFSGNTIYF.

The chain links TRBV4-3 to TRBJ1-1; D is undetermined. V was trimmed by 0 bases and J by 6 bases, leaving 11 bases between them. The length of the CDR3 is 14 residues. Germline-derived CDR1 and CDR2 are LGHNA and YSLEER. CDR3 sequence reads: CASSQDSRRSEAFF. Written as DNA, the CDR3 is TGCGCCAGCAGCCAAGATTCGCGGAGGTCTGAAGCTTTCTTT.

V and J are TRBV28 and TRBJ2-3, with a tentative D call TRBD2 (5 bases). Trimming cost V 3 bases and J 4 bases, with 8 bases left between them. This CDR3 is 13 amino acids long. Germline loops: CDR1 MDHEN, CDR2 SYDVKM. CDR3 residues: CASSFRGPDTQYF. The DNA for the CDR3 is TGTGCCAGCAGTTTTCGAGGGCCAGATACGCAGTATTTT.

This chain uses TRBV7-3 with TRBJ2-1; 7 bases map to TRBD2. There are 15 residues in the CDR3. Germline V gene sequence: CDR1 SGHTA, CDR2 FQGTGA. V lost 2 bases, J lost 3 bases, and 4 bases stayed unmatched. CDR3 protein: CASSLVLASYNEQFF. The CDR3 DNA reads as TGTGCCAGCAGCTTAGTACTAGCGAGCTACAATGAGCAGTTCTTC.

The chain couples TRBV11-2 to TRBJ1-1; tentative D call: TRBD1 (5 bases). This CDR3 is built from 14 residues. Trimming shortened V by 4 bases and J by 5 bases, and 14 bases separated the two germline ends. Germline V gene lookup returns CDR1 SGHAT and CDR2 FQNNGV. The CDR3 region has the DNA TGTGCCAGCAGCTACCCTATAGCAGGGACTGAAGCTTTCTTT. Amino acid sequence: CASSYPIAGTEAFF.